Each of the 28 T cell receptor beta chains below was sequenced from the same sample in a study of T cells in Graves' hyperthyroidism and ophthalmopathy. The source material, RNA transcripts, was used to amplify TCR beta CDR3 regions. Researchers ran a first-round RT-PCR on the TCR CDR3 using the HTBI primer set. MiXCR, applied by TCRdb to the multiplex PCR reads, yields one record per CDR3 protein. The top ten clones hold about a quarter of a sample with about 360,000 distinct CDR3 sequences, around a sixth of them seen once. Sample: blood. These receptors were taken from a woman aged 18-30 years with Graves' hyperthyroidism that later progressed to Graves' ophthalmopathy.

Many counts were recorded for this clonotype. V is TRBV28 and J is TRBJ1-2; TRBD1 aligns across 7 bases. The length of the CDR3 is 15 residues. Germline V CDR1 and CDR2: MDHEN, SYDVKM. With V trimmed by 6 bases and J by 4 bases, 11 bases remained unmatched. CDR3: CASSWGTETSYGYTF. DNA for the CDR3: TGTGCCAGCAGCTGGGGGACAGAAACTAGCTATGGCTACACCTTC.

The rearrangement joins TRBV9 to TRBJ1-2, with TRBD1 matching 11 bases. Germline CDR1 is SGDLS and CDR2 is YYNGEE. After removal of 4 bases from V and 8 bases from J, the junction contained 13 bases not matched to a gene. The CDR3 extends over 16 amino acids. The CDR3 sequence: CASSPHPRDRGDGYTF. Here the CDR3 DNA reads TGTGCCAGCAGCCCTCACCCCCGGGACAGGGGGGACGGCTACACCTTC. Full variable domain (outside the CDR3, taken from reference TRBV9 and TRBJ1-2): DSGVTQTPKHLITATGQRVTLRCSPRSGDLSVYWYQQSLDQGLQFLIQYYNGEERAKGNILERFSAQQFPDLHSELNLSSLELGDSALYFCASSPHPRDRGDGYTFGSGTRLTVV.

V is TRBV6-2 or TRBV6-3 and J is TRBJ2-7, with 10 nucleotides matching TRBD1. CDR3 length equals 14 residues. The V and J ends lost 7 bases and 1 base, in that order; junction bases with no gene match: 4. Germline values: CDR1 MNHEY, CDR2 SVGEGT. The CDR3 region has the DNA TGTGCCAGCACCCCGGACAGGGGGTCCTACGAGCAGTACTTC. Translated, it gives CASTPDRGSYEQYF.

This clonotype was recorded at least ten times. The J gene is TRBJ2-1, the V gene TRBV5-1, with 11 bases lining up with TRBD2. The CDR3 consists of 16 residues. V lost 5 bases and J lost 4; bases outside the gene matches: 8. In germline, CDR1 is SGHRS, CDR2 YFSETQ. The CDR3 DNA follows: TGCGCCAGCAGAGAGGTAGCGGGAGGGGGATACAATGAGCAGTTCTTC. Protein product: CASREVAGGGYNEQFF. Using reference TRBV5-1 and TRBJ2-1 for the parts outside the CDR3, the full variable domain is KAGVTQTPRYLIKTRGQQVTLSCSPISGHRSVSWYQQTPGQGLQFLFEYFSETQRNKGNFPGRFSGRQFSNSRSEMNVSTLELGDSALYLCASREVAGGGYNEQFFGPGTRLTVL.

J is TRBJ1-6 and V is TRBV27, with D perhaps TRBD1 (6 bases). V lost 5 bases, J lost 6 bases, and 23 bases lay in between. CDR3 length: 18 residues. Per germline, CDR1 MNHEY and CDR2 SMNVEV (reference sequence). The CDR3 nucleotides read TGTGCCAGCAGTCATAGGGCCCGACCGGGACAACTTAATTCACCCCTCCACTTT. This translates into CASSHRARPGQLNSPLHF.

This clonotype was seen ten or more times. The rearrangement uses TRBV28 and TRBJ2-7; unclear D gene. Germline values: CDR1 MDHEN, CDR2 SYDVKM. V shed 2 bases and J shed 3 bases, with 8 bases lying between them. This CDR3 region has 13 residues. The CDR3 is CASSLMVDYEQYF. CDR3 bases: TGTGCCAGCAGTTTAATGGTGGACTACGAGCAGTACTTC.

This clonotype was observed a handful of times. The chain carries TRBV20-1 and TRBJ2-4; a weak D match, TRBD1 (5 bases). The CDR3 length is 15 residues. V gave up 5 bases and J gave up 0 bases, with 14 bases separating them. Germline loops: CDR1 DFQATT, CDR2 SNEGSKA (reference sequence). CDR3 loop: CSAPQDTTAKNIQYF. The CDR3 DNA reads as TGCAGTGCTCCCCAGGACACAACAGCCAAAAACATTCAGTACTTC.

This clonotype showed up many times. V and J are TRBV7-9 and TRBJ2-7; TRBD2 agrees at 11 bases. Germline trimming cut 6 bases from V and 4 bases from J; bases unmatched to any gene: 8. Germline assignment: CDR1 SEHNR and CDR2 FQNEAQ (reference sequence). The CDR3 is made up of 15 amino acids. The CDR3 coding sequence is TGTGCCAGCAGGGCCGGGACTAGCGGACAATACGAGCAGTACTTC. This gives the protein CASRAGTSGQYEQYF.

Concerning this clonotype itself: With a much larger clone just one base away, this may be a read error. V is TRBV7-2 and J is TRBJ2-7, with D unresolved. The J call may not be correct, given that the DNA end is closer to TRBJ2-1. CDR3 size: 12 residues. Germline-derived CDR1 and CDR2 are SGHTA and FQGNSA. As DNA, the CDR3 is TGTGCCAGCAGCCTTAACCACTACGAGCAGTTCTTC. Amino acid sequence: CASSLNHYEQFF.

On this clonotype: This may be a read error, as it is one base from a much larger clone. The rearrangement uses TRBV28 and TRBJ1-6, with a weak D call TRBD1 (5 bases). V gave up 5 bases and J gave up 5 bases, with 13 bases separating them. This CDR3 spans 15 amino acids. Germline V gene data show CDR1 as MDHEN and CDR2 as SYDVKM. Written as DNA, the CDR3 is TGTGCCAGCAGTGAAGAACGGGGGAATAATTCACCCCTCCACTTT. Its translation: CASSEERGNNSPLHF. The full variable domain, completed using reference TRBV28 and TRBJ1-6, is DVKVTQSSRYLVKRTGEKVFLECVQDMDHENMFWYRQDPGLGLRLIYFSYDVKMKEKGDIPEGYSVSREKKERFSLILESASTNQTSMYLCASSEERGNNSPLHFGNGTRLTVT.

This clonotype was seen ten or more times. This rearrangement joins TRBV29-1 to TRBJ2-7, with 8 bases fitting TRBD1. The CDR3 consists of 16 residues. V trimming: 0 bases; J trimming: 0 bases; junction bases outside the gene matches: 7. Germline lookup yields CDR1 SQVTM and CDR2 ANQGSEA. CDR3 in DNA: TGCAGCGTTGAAGAGGTGACAGGGGTAAACTCCTACGAGCAGTACTTC. This sequence encodes CSVEEVTGVNSYEQYF.

This clonotype has only a few counts. This chain joins TRBV4-1 and TRBJ1-4; no definite D call. Germline values: CDR1 MGHRA, CDR2 YSYEKL. With 0 bases removed from V and 5 bases from J, the gap between germline ends came to 13 bases. The CDR3 runs 16 residues. CDR3 protein: CASSQEVNPRNEKLFF. The CDR3 bases are TGCGCCAGCAGCCAAGAGGTCAACCCGAGGAATGAAAAACTGTTTTTT.

V and J are TRBV7-2 and TRBJ1-1, with TRBD1 matching over 7 bases. Germline values: CDR1 SGHTA, CDR2 FQGNSA. V trimming: 2 bases; J trimming: 3 bases; junction bases outside the gene matches: 3. The CDR3 totals 14 residues. The CDR3 here is CASSLRTGDTEAFF. For the CDR3, the DNA is TGTGCCAGCAGCTTACGGACAGGAGACACTGAAGCTTTCTTT.

The chain couples TRBV11-2 to TRBJ1-4, with no clear D. The CDR3 covers 11 residues. V was shortened by 4 bases and J by 11 bases, with 8 bases between the two germline ends. CDR1 and CDR2 from the germline V gene are SGHAT and FQNNGV. In DNA form, the CDR3 reads TGTGCCAGCAGCTCGGTGGGCAAACTGTTTTTT. This translates into CASSSVGKLFF.

This clonotype has a count of ten or more. The chain joins TRBV3-1 to TRBJ1-1; D is perhaps TRBD1 (5 bases). Germline V CDR1 and CDR2: LGHDT, YNNKEL (reference sequence). Trimming removed 0 bases at V and 5 bases at J, with 10 bases between. The CDR3 totals 14 residues. DNA for the CDR3: TGTGCCAGCAGCCAAGATAAGGGGTTGACTGAAGCTTTCTTT. This sequence encodes CASSQDKGLTEAFF.

In its sample, this clonotype was seen many times. V and J are TRBV28 and TRBJ2-5; perhaps TRBD1 as D (5 bases). The germline V gene encodes CDR1 MDHEN and CDR2 SYDVKM. The CDR3 totals 15 residues. Trimming left V 2 bases short and J 5 bases short, with 15 bases between. The CDR3 region has the DNA TGTGCCAGCAGTTTAGAGATAGGGGCGATGGAGACCCAGTACTTC. Protein sequence: CASSLEIGAMETQYF.

There are a few counts of this clonotype. V usage is TRBV19 and J usage is TRBJ2-1; 14 bases fit TRBD2. Germline V gene lookup returns CDR1 LNHDA and CDR2 SQIVND (reference sequence). The junction had 3 bases not matched to a gene; V was cut back by 1 base and J by 4 bases. This CDR3 is 17 amino acids long. The CDR3 DNA follows: TGTGCCAGTAGTATAGTCGGACTAGCGGGAGGTTACAATGAGCAGTTCTTC. This codes for CASSIVGLAGGYNEQFF.

This chain links TRBV9 with TRBJ2-7; 9 bases agree with TRBD2. The CDR3 extends over 16 amino acids. J lost 5 bases, V lost 3 bases, and 12 bases had no gene match. The germline gives CDR1 SGDLS, CDR2 YYNGEE. CDR3 coding DNA: TGTGCCAGCAGCGCCGGGGGTAGCGGGAGATCCCACGAGCAGTACTTC. It codes for CASSAGGSGRSHEQYF. The full variable domain, in which reference TRBV9 and TRBJ2-7 provide the parts outside the CDR3, is DSGVTQTPKHLITATGQRVTLRCSPRSGDLSVYWYQQSLDQGLQFLIQYYNGEERAKGNILERFSAQQFPDLHSELNLSSLELGDSALYFCASSAGGSGRSHEQYFGPGTRLTVT.

In this sample, this clonotype turned up many times. The chain recombines TRBV10-3 with TRBJ1-1; D possibly corresponds to TRBD1 (6 bases). Germline V gives CDR1 ENHRY, CDR2 SYGVKD. CDR3 length: 16 amino acids. V dropped 10 bases and J dropped 4 bases, with 25 bases sitting between them. The CDR3 DNA follows: TGTGCCACCGCAGCCGCACAGGGAATAGGGAGCACTGAAGCTTTCTTT. Protein product: CATAAAQGIGSTEAFF.

The sample holds many counts of this clonotype. CDR3 sequence: CASSLGGIQGVADTQYF. The CDR3, as DNA: TGTGCCAGCAGCTTAGGGGGAATACAGGGGGTAGCAGATACGCAGTATTTT. This chain uses TRBV7-2 with TRBJ2-3, with TRBD1 matching over 8 bases. In germline, CDR1 is SGHTA, CDR2 FQGNSA. The CDR3 is made up of 17 amino acids. Trimming removed 1 base from V and 4 bases from J; junction bases left unmatched: 10.

In its sample, this clonotype was seen many times. The V call is TRBV4-1, the J call TRBJ2-1; the match to TRBD1 covers 10 bases. Germline loops: CDR1 MGHRA, CDR2 YSYEKL. This CDR3 is built from 16 residues. V shed 4 bases, J shed 7 bases, and the junction held 10 bases outside the gene matches. CDR3 nucleotide sequence: TGCGCCAGCAGCCCCACATGGGGGACAGGGGTAAATGAGCAGTTCTTC. Translating gives CASSPTWGTGVNEQFF.

This clonotype was picked up many times. The V call is TRBV5-8, the J call TRBJ2-1, with TRBD2 matching 9 bases. V trimming: 2 bases; J trimming: 6 bases; junction bases outside the gene matches: 9. The CDR3 consists of 16 residues. Germline CDR1 is SGHTS and CDR2 is YDEGEE. The CDR3, as DNA: TGTGCCAGCAGCTTAAAGGCGGCGGGAGGGTCCAATGAGCAGTTCTTC. This gives the protein CASSLKAAGGSNEQFF.

This sequence joins TRBV14 and TRBJ1-2; D remains unclear. Trimming took 1 base from V and 5 from J, leaving 8 bases between them. The germline V gene has CDR1 SGHDN and CDR2 FVKESK. There are 13 residues in the CDR3. The CDR3 protein is CASSQGLSYGYTF. In DNA, the CDR3 is TGTGCCAGCAGCCAAGGATTATCATATGGCTACACCTTC.

The rearrangement joins TRBV19 to TRBJ1-4, with 8 bases matching TRBD1. This CDR3 contains 15 residues. V trimming: 4 bases; J trimming: 8 bases; junction bases outside the gene matches: 9. The germline V gene has CDR1 LNHDA and CDR2 SQIVND (reference sequence). CDR3 sequence (DNA): TGTGCCAGTAGTACCCCGGACAGGGAGGAGGAAAAACTGTTTTTT. Its translation: CASSTPDREEEKLFF.

V gene TRBV3-1 combines with J gene TRBJ1-2; 7 nucleotides agree with TRBD1. CDR1 and CDR2 (germline): LGHDT, YNNKEL (reference sequence). There are 16 residues in the CDR3. V trimming: 1 base; J trimming: 4 bases; junction bases outside the gene matches: 9. The chain's CDR3 is CASSQGMKGAVYGYTF. CDR3 nucleotides: TGTGCCAGCAGCCAAGGAATGAAGGGGGCGGTCTATGGCTACACCTTC.

Ten or more counts support this clonotype. J is TRBJ2-3 and V is TRBV20-1; D is perhaps TRBD2 (6 bases). Trimming pared 2 bases from V and 0 bases from J, leaving 12 bases between. The germline V gene encodes CDR1 DFQATT and CDR2 SNEGSKA (reference sequence). The CDR3 runs 15 residues. DNA of the CDR3: TGCAGTGCTAGACGACTAGTCACTAGCACAGATACGCAGTATTTT. Protein sequence: CSARRLVTSTDTQYF.

The chain couples TRBV4-3 to TRBJ1-5, with D tentatively TRBD1 (5 bases). Trimming shortened V by 1 base and J by 0 bases, and 16 bases separated the two germline ends. The CDR3 is made up of 18 amino acids. Germline-derived CDR1 and CDR2 are LGHNA and YSLEER. The CDR3 DNA follows: TGCGCCAGCAGCCAAGTGATGGTAGACGGACATAGCAATCAGCCCCAGCATTTT. As protein: CASSQVMVDGHSNQPQHF.

J is TRBJ1-4 and V is TRBV3-1, with TRBD1 matching 8 bases. V was pared by 4 bases and J by 8 bases, with 12 bases of the junction left unmatched. CDR3 length equals 16 residues. Germline-derived CDR1 and CDR2 are LGHDT and YNNKEL (reference sequence). CDR3 sequence: CASSPLLGQGAEKLFF. CDR3 nucleotide sequence: TGTGCCAGCAGCCCTCTCCTTGGACAGGGTGCGGAAAAACTGTTTTTT.